Shown below are 4 T cell receptor beta chains from a single sample sequenced in a study of blood T cell dynamics during melanoma immunotherapy. Measured with immunoSEQ multiplex PCR; TCRdb has only the in-frame clones, and not every one. The profile shows 7,000 to 9,000 clones, roughly 84% of them singletons. Time point: pre-treatment baseline. The sample here was blood, taken from a patient treated with checkpoint blockade. The source is a human donor with melanoma.

The CDR3 DNA reads as TGTGCCAGCAACGAAAGGCCCAATGAAAAACTGTTTTTT. It encodes CASNERPNEKLFF. The J gene is TRBJ1-4, the V gene TRBV9, with D unresolved. Trimming shortened V by 6 bases and J by 5 bases, and 11 bases separated the two germline ends. Germline loops: CDR1 SGDLS, CDR2 YYNGEE. The CDR3 consists of 13 residues.

V is TRBV18 and J is TRBJ2-7; D ambiguous. The V gene lost 3 bases and the J gene lost 3 bases, with 9 bases spanning the gap. The length of the CDR3 is 13 residues. The V gene's germline CDR1 is KGHSH and CDR2 LQKENI. The CDR3 reads CASSPSELYEQYF. The CDR3 DNA is TGTGCCAGCTCACCCTCCGAACTCTACGAGCAGTACTTC.

This rearrangement joins TRBV12-5 to TRBJ1-3; TRBD1 is a possible D gene (5 bases). Germline CDR1 is LGHNT and CDR2 is FRNRAP. V was trimmed by 3 bases and J by 2 bases, leaving 17 bases between them. The CDR3 is 17 residues long. Here the CDR3 reads CASGLRGGHTTGNTIYF. DNA of the CDR3: TGTGCTAGTGGTTTACGGGGGGGTCATACCACTGGAAACACCATATATTTT.

The V and J genes are TRBV9 and TRBJ1-3; no clear D gene. Trimming took off 3 bases at V and 4 bases at J, with 14 bases between the two ends. Germline V CDR1 and CDR2: SGDLS, YYNGEE. CDR3 length: 15 residues. The DNA of the CDR3 is TGTGCCAGCAGCGCGGGGAGATCTGAGGGAAACACCATATATTTT. Its protein product is CASSAGRSEGNTIYF.